This TCR beta chain was observed in a study of shared clonotypes between healthy human individuals (TCRdb year 2020). Regarding the study in general: The cohort included three men and a couple of women between 18 and 49 years of age. For each donor, CD4 naive and CD4 memory were each given three plates, CD8 naive was given two plates, and CD8 memory was given one plate. To estimate repertoire size and how much clonotypes are shared between individuals, the study performed deep sequencing of blood TCR repertoires from 4 to 6 healthy adults. Different laboratories and diverse techniques were used to prepare libraries and sequence TCR repertoires, to increase sequencing depth and limit assay-specific biases. Leukapheresis yielded between about 0.85 and 9.5 billion PBMCs per donor. Broader findings and caveats from the paper: Incomplete sequencing was indicated by rarefaction of sorted-subset datasets, despite the large sequencing depth. Sampling was limited to blood, and TCR repertoires in tissue likely differ from TCR repertoires in blood. Across several donors, approximately 5% of naive CD4, 3% to 4% of naive CD8, 2.3% of memory CD4, and roughly 0.4% of memory CD8 clonotypes were shared. Pairwise subsampling led to the expectation that sequencing depth would affect the degree of clonotype sharing among donors. Larger estimated clonotype richness was generally found for naive subsets than for memory subsets. Clonotypes shared by all four sorted-subset donors showed higher generation probabilities than non-shared clonotypes. Because the study included a small number of donors, the genetic and exposure-history diversity represented was limited.

Using the deep immunoSEQ assay, TCR CDR3 regions were amplified from genomic DNA by multiplex PCR. Extracted genomic DNA from each cell subset was distributed evenly across all wells of several immunoSEQ 96-well plates, and each plate was treated as a replicate. For sorted subsets, 200 ng of genomic DNA, equivalent to 30,000 or so T cell genomes, went into each replicate PCR. Purified libraries were quantified with a Qubit 3.0 fluorometer, sized on a Bioanalyzer 2100, and re-quantified with the KAPA Library Quantification kit. Every immunoSEQ 96-well plate was sequenced on a separate single-read 150-cycle Illumina NextSeq 550 flow cell. In the source study's methods: Because only junctional sequences without quality scores were contained in the immunoSEQ output, filtering matching that applied to full-length reads could not be performed. To assign V/J genes and CDR3, sequences were annotated using PyIR, a Python wrapper for IgBLAST v1.9, with IMGT germline references. Reads were removed for weak V/J assignments (E-value above 1e-6), missing CDR3, stop codons, out-of-frame junctions, or ambiguous translated residues. V3J clonotypes were defined by identical inferred V gene, J gene, and CDR3 amino acid sequence. The percentage overlap between two repertoires was calculated by dividing the number of shared unique clonotypes by the size of the smaller repertoire. Richness of each repertoire was evaluated using RTK rarefaction, the Chao1 estimator, and Recon v2.1 estimates of unobserved clonotypes. For all TCRbeta clonotypes obtained by the gDNA method from a few donors, generation probabilities were computed with OLGA. TCRdb re-hosts the immuneACCESS table, in-frame sequences only. Its copies lack some clones; in the studies checked, an unresolved V gene accounts for under half of them, and the cause for the rest is not known. That table gives V, J and clone size, and the DNA gave D and trimming. The table for this sample lists about 1 million clones; more than 60% of them were counted only once. About 1.5% of the sample lies in the top ten.

A note on this clone: There is no known antigen for this receptor. Base quality data are lacking; no much larger clone is found one base away.

Its CDR3 holds 13 amino acids, cysteine through phenylalanine. The kept DNA is CDR3 alone, 39 bases in frame from the first base. The junction carries 11 bases between V and J, which are trimmed by 5 bases and 4 bases respectively. Per the germline V gene, SGHTA is the CDR1 and FQGNSA is the CDR2. The donors were healthy, HIV-negative adults who had no recently reported acute infections or vaccinations. All donors were Caucasian adults living in Nashville, Tennessee, USA. CD4+ T cells were enriched through magnetic negative selection, after which naive cells were positively selected on CD45RA and the remaining negative fraction served as the memory subset. Blood was collected by leukapheresis, and PBMCs were isolated by Ficoll-Histopaque density gradient centrifugation and then cryopreserved in liquid nitrogen vapor phase. Analytical flow cytometry was used to check the purity and quantity of every magnetically sorted T cell population. Genomic DNA was isolated from every sorted fraction and measured by UV absorbance on a Nanodrop 2000c.

The sequence came from a man between 18 and 35 years old in good health. Recombination joined TRBV7-2 with TRBJ1-2; the D region possibly corresponds to TRBD1 (5 bases align). The sequenced sample consisted of memory CD4+ T cells sorted from blood. What this sample's cell subset or site label stands for: CD45RA-negative fraction. The DNA sequence follows: TGTGCCAGCAGCCTCGGGGGGATCTATGGCTACACCTTC. Translated, this gives CASSLGGIYGYTF.